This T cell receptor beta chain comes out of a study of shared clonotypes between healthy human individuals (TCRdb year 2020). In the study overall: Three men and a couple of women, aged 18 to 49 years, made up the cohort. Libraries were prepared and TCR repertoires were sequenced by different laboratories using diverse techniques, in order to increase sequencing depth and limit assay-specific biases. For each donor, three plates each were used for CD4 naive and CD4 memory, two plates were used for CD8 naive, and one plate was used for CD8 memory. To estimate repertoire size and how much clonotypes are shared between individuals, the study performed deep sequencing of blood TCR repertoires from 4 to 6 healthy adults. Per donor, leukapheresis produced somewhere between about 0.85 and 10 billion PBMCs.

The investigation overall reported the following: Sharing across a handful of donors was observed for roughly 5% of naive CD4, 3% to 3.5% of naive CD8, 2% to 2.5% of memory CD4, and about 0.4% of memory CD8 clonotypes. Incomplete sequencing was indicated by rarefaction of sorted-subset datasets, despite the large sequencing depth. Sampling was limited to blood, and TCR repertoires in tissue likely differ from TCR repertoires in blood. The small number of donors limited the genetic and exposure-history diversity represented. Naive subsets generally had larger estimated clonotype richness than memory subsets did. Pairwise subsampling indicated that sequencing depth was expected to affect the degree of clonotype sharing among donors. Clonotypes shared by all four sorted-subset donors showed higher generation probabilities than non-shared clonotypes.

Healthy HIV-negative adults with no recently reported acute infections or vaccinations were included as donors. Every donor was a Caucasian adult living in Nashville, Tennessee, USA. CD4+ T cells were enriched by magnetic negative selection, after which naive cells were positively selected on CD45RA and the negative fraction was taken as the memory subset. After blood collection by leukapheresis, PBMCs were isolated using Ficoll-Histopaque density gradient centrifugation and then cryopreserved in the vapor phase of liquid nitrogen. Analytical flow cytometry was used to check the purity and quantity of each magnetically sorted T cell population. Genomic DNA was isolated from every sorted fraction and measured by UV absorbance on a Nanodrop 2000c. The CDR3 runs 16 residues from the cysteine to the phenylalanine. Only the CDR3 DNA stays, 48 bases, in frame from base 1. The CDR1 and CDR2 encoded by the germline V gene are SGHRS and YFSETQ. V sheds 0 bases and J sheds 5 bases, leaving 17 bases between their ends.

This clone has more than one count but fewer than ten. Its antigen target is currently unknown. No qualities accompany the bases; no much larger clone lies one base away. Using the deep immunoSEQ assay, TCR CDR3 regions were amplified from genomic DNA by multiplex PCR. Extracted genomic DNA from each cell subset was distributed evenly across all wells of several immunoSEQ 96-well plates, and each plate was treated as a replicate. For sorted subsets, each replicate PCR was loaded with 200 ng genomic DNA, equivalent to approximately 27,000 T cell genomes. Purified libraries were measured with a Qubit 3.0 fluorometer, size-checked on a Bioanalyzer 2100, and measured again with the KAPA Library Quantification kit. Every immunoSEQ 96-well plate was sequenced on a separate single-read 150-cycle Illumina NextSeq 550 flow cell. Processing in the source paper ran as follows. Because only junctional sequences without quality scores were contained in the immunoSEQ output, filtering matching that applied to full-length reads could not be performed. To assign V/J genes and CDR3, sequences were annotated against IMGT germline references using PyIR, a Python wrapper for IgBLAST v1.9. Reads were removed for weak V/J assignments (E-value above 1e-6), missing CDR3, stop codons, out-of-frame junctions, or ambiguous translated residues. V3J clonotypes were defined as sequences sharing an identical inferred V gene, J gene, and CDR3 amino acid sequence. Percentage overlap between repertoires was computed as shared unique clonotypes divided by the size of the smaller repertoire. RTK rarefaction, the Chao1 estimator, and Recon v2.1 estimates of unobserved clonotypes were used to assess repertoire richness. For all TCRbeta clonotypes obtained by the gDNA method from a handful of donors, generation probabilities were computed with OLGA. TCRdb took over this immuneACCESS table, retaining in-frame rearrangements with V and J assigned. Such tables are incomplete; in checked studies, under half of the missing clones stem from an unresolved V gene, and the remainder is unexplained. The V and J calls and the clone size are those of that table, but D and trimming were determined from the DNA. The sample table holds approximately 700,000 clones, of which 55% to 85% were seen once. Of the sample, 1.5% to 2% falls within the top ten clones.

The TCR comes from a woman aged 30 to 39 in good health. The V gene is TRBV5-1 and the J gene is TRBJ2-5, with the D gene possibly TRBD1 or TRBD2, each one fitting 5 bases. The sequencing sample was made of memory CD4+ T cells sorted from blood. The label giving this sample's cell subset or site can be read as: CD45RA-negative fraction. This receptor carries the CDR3 CASSLVAGLGVETQYF. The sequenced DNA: TGCGCCAGCAGCTTGGTCGCGGGCCTGGGGGTGGAGACCCAGTACTTC.